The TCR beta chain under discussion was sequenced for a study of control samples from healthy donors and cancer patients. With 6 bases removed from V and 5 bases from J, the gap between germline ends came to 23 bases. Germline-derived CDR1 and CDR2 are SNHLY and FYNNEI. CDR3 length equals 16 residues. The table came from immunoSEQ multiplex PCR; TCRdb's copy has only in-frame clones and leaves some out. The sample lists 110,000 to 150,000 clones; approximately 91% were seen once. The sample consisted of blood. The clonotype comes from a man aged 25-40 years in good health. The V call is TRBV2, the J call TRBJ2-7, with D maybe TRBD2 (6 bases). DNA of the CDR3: TGTGCCAGCAGCCCCCGAGGTCTAGCGTCGGGTAACGAGCAGTACTTC. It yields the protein CASSPRGLASGNEQYF.